The rows below give T cell receptor beta chains drawn from one sample of a study of blood T cell dynamics during melanoma immunotherapy. Measured with immunoSEQ multiplex PCR; TCRdb has only the in-frame clones, and not every one. Counted here are roughly 9,900 clones, about 87% occurring once; the ten biggest clones make up 6.9%. The starting material was blood, obtained from a patient treated with checkpoint blockade. These receptors all stem from a human donor with melanoma. Both conserved end residues are part of each CDR3. D genes are given only for firm matches. Size is stated for part of the rows, as once, few or many counts, or as a class when the clone is expanded.

clone size,J gene,D gene,V gene,CDR3 protein,CDR3 DNA
.,TRBJ1-5,.,TRBV6-6,CASRRRPQEPQHF,TGTGCCAGCAGGAGGAGACCTCAAGAGCCCCAGCATTTT
.,TRBJ2-4,.,TRBV7-3,CASSPRRGDSENIQYF,TGTGCCAGCAGCCCACGAAGGGGGGACAGCGAAAACATTCAGTACTTC
.,TRBJ2-1,.,TRBV7-9,CASSSEYSYNEQFF,TGTGCCAGCAGCTCCGAATACTCCTACAATGAGCAGTTCTTC
.,TRBJ1-1,.,TRBV7-8,CASSYALGIEAFF,TGTGCCAGCAGCTACGCACTAGGGATTGAAGCTTTCTTT
.,TRBJ2-1,TRBD2,TRBV6-5,CASREGGVREQFF,TGTGCCAGCAGGGAGGGAGGGGTTCGTGAGCAGTTCTTC
.,TRBJ1-2,.,TRBV7-2,CASSLEGYNYGYTF,TGTGCCAGCAGCTTGGAGGGTTATAACTATGGCTACACCTTC
once,TRBJ1-2,.,TRBV30,CAWSARVSRGYTF,TGTGCCTGGAGTGCCAGGGTCTCCCGCGGCTACACCTTC
.,TRBJ2-3,.,TRBV10-1,CASSEVQAAPATQYF,TGCGCCAGCAGTGAAGTACAGGCCGCGCCGGCTACGCAGTATTTT
.,TRBJ2-3,TRBD1,TRBV5-1,CASSGGTGRDHKYF,TGCGCCAGCAGCGGCGGGACAGGAAGGGACCACAAGTATTTT
.,TRBJ2-2,.,TRBV9,CASSVGEGGTYANTGELFF,TGTGCCAGCAGCGTAGGGGAGGGGGGGACCTACGCGAACACCGGGGAGCTGTTTTTT
.,TRBJ2-3,.,TRBV7-9,CASSLALLASGDTQYF,TGTGCCAGCAGCTTAGCTTTGTTAGCTTCGGGAGATACGCAGTATTTT
.,TRBJ2-7,.,TRBV19,CASSMGGGYEQYF,TGTGCCAGTAGTATGGGGGGAGGCTACGAGCAGTACTTC
.,TRBJ1-6,TRBD1,TRBV5-6,CASSLDRGDSYNSPLHF,TGTGCCAGCAGCTTGGACAGGGGGGACTCCTATAATTCACCCCTCCACTTT
.,TRBJ1-4,.,TRBV14,CASSQDPGFNEKLFF,TGTGCCAGCAGCCAAGATCCGGGGTTTAATGAAAAACTGTTTTTT
.,TRBJ2-5,.,TRBV5-6,CASSFSGHRTQETQYF,TGTGCCAGCAGTTTTTCGGGCCACAGGACTCAAGAGACCCAGTACTTC
.,TRBJ1-2,TRBD1,TRBV18,CASSPGQGSNYGYTF,TGTGCCAGCTCACCAGGACAGGGATCAAACTATGGCTACACCTTC
.,TRBJ1-1,.,TRBV7-2,CASSTQGTTEAFF,TGTGCCAGCAGTACACAGGGAACCACTGAAGCTTTCTTT
.,TRBJ2-7,.,TRBV7-2,CASSPTRGSTYEQYF,TGTGCCAGCAGCCCCACCCGGGGGAGCACCTACGAGCAGTACTTC
.,TRBJ2-5,.,TRBV5-4,CASRAGGGVETQYF,TGTGCCAGCAGGGCAGGGGGGGGTGTGGAGACCCAGTACTTC
.,TRBJ2-6,.,TRBV5-4,CASSLKSSGANVLTF,TGTGCCAGCAGCTTGAAGTCGTCTGGGGCCAACGTCCTGACTTTC
.,TRBJ1-2,TRBD1,TRBV18,CASSTTGDDYGYTF,TGTGCCAGCTCAACGACAGGGGACGACTATGGCTACACCTTC
.,TRBJ2-7,TRBD2,TRBV11-2,CASSLGAGGVTYEQYF,TGTGCCAGCAGCTTAGGGGCGGGGGGCGTCACCTACGAGCAGTACTTC
.,TRBJ2-5,.,TRBV5-8,CASSQWGFEETQYF,TGTGCCAGCAGCCAATGGGGATTTGAAGAGACCCAGTACTTC
.,TRBJ1-3,.,TRBV18,CASSPGGTGNTIYF,TGTGCCAGCTCACCAGGAGGGACGGGAAACACCATATATTTT
.,TRBJ1-1,.,TRBV19,CASSTPQEDLLNTEAFF,TGTGCCAGTAGTACGCCCCAGGAGGACCTTCTGAACACTGAAGCTTTCTTT
few,TRBJ2-1,.,TRBV7-2,CASSDFQPYNEQFF,TGTGCCAGCAGCGATTTTCAGCCCTACAATGAGCAGTTCTTC
.,TRBJ1-1,.,TRBV7-9,CASSFQGGNTEAFF,TGTGCCAGCAGCTTCCAAGGGGGGAACACTGAAGCTTTCTTT
.,TRBJ1-1,.,TRBV5-1,CASSLATGVRAEAFF,TGCGCCAGCAGCTTAGCCACCGGCGTTAGGGCTGAAGCTTTCTTT
few,TRBJ1-3,.,TRBV7-2,CASSLTGWQTSSGNTIYF,TGTGCCAGCAGCCTAACAGGCTGGCAGACCTCCTCTGGAAACACCATATATTTT
.,TRBJ2-3,.,TRBV2,CASTGEGSTDTQYF,TGTGCCAGCACAGGTGAAGGAAGCACAGATACGCAGTATTTT
few,TRBJ2-7,.,TRBV19,CASSLQRDSYEQYF,TGTGCCAGTAGCCTACAGCGCGACTCCTACGAGCAGTACTTC
.,TRBJ1-2,.,TRBV19,CASRGTLINYGYTF,TGTGCCAGTAGGGGGACCTTGATTAACTATGGCTACACCTTC
once,TRBJ2-3,TRBD2,TRBV7-2,CASSLVSGGTDTQYF,TGTGCCAGCAGCTTAGTGAGCGGGGGCACAGATACGCAGTATTTT
.,TRBJ1-2,.,TRBV25-1,CASSVGSGYTF,TGTGCCAGCAGTGTTGGGAGTGGCTACACCTTC
.,TRBJ1-4,.,TRBV18,CASSPTGLAEKLFF,TGTGCCAGCTCACCAACGGGGCTGGCCGAAAAACTGTTTTTT
.,TRBJ1-4,TRBD1,TRBV5-4,CASSLGQGNEKLFF,TGTGCCAGCAGCTTGGGACAGGGGAATGAAAAACTGTTTTTT
.,TRBJ1-4,.,TRBV19,CASSIVHGFNEKLFF,TGTGCCAGTAGTATAGTTCACGGATTTAATGAAAAACTGTTTTTT
.,TRBJ2-3,TRBD2,TRBV19,CASSLGLALTDTQYF,TGTGCCAGTAGCCTGGGACTAGCCTTAACAGATACGCAGTATTTT
.,TRBJ1-1,.,TRBV7-9,CASSFSHGPEAFF,TGTGCCAGCAGCTTCTCACACGGCCCTGAAGCTTTCTTT
.,TRBJ1-2,.,TRBV7-2,CASSSRGGIADGYTF,TGTGCCAGCAGCTCAAGGGGAGGGATCGCCGATGGCTACACCTTC